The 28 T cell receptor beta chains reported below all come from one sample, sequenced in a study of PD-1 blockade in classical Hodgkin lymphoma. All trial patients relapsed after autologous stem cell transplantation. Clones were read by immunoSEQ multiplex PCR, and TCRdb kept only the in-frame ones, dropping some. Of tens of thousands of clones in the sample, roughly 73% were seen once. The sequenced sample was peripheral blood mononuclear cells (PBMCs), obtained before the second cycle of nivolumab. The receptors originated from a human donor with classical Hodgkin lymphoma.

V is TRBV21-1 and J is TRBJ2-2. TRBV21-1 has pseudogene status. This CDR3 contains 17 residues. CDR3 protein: CASSKEGGPIPAGELFF. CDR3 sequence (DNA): TGTGCCAGCAGCAAAGAGGGCGGCCCGATTCCCGCCGGGGAGCTGTTTTTT.

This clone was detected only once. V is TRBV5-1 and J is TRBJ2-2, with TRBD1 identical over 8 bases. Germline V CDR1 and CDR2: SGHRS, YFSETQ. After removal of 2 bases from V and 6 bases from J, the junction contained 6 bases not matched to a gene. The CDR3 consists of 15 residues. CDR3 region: CASSLAGGRAGELFF. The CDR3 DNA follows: TGCGCCAGCAGCTTAGCAGGGGGCCGCGCCGGGGAGCTGTTTTTT.

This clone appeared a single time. CDR3 sequence reads: CASSLGLAVEQFF. CDR3 sequence (DNA): TGCGCCAGCAGCTTGGGACTAGCGGTTGAGCAGTTCTTC. The rearrangement uses TRBV5-1 and TRBJ2-1; 9 bases match TRBD2. The germline gives CDR1 SGHRS, CDR2 YFSETQ. The V and J ends lost 0 bases and 9 bases, in that order; junction bases with no gene match: 1. The CDR3 consists of 13 residues.

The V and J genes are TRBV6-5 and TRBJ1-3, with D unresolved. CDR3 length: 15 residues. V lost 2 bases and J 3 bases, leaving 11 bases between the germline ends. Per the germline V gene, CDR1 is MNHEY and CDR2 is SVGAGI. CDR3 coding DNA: TGTGCCAGCAGTTACGGACGAGTTGGTGGAAACACCATATATTTT. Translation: CASSYGRVGGNTIYF.

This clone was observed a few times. The CDR3 is CASSLGTYSYEQYF. CDR3 DNA sequence: TGCGCCAGCAGCTTGGGGACATACTCCTACGAGCAGTACTTC. The rearrangement uses TRBV5-1 and TRBJ2-7; weak D call: TRBD1 (5 bases). Between the trimmed V and J ends, which lost 0 bases and 0 bases, there was a span of 7 bases. Germline loops: CDR1 SGHRS, CDR2 YFSETQ. This CDR3 has 14 residues.

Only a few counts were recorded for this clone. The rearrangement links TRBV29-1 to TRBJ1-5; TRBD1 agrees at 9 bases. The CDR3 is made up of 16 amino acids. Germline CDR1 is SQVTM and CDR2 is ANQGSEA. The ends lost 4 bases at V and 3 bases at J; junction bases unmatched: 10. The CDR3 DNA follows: TGCAGCGTTGTAGTTGCCGGGACAGGGTACAATCAGCCCCAGCATTTT. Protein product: CSVVVAGTGYNQPQHF.

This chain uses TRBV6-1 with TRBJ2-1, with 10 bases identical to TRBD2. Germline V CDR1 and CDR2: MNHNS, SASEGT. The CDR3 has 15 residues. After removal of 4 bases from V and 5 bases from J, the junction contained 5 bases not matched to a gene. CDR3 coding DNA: TGTGCCAGCAGTGCCAGGACTAGCGGAGACAATGAGCAGTTCTTC. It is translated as CASSARTSGDNEQFF.

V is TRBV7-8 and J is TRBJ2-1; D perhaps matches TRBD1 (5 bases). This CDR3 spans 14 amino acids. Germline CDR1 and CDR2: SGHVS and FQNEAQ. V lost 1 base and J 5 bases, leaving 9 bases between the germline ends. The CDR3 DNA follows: TGTGCCAGCAGCTTAGTGACAGCTGACAATGAGCAGTTCTTC. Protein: CASSLVTADNEQFF.

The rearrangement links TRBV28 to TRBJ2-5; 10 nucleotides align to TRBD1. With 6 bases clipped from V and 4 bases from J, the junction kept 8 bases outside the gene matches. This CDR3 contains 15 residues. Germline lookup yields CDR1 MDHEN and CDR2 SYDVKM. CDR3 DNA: TGTGCCAGCAGGACCGGACAGGGGGGGGGAGAGACCCAGTACTTC. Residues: CASRTGQGGGETQYF.

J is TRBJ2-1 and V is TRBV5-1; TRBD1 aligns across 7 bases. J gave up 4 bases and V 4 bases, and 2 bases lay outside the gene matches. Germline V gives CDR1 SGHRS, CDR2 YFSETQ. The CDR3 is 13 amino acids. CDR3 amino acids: CASSNRGYNEQFF. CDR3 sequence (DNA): TGCGCCAGCAGCAACAGGGGATACAATGAGCAGTTCTTC.

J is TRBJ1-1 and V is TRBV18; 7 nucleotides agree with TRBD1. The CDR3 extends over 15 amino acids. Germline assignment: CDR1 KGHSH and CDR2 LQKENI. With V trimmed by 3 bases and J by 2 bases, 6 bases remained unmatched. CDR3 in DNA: TGTGCCAGCTCACCCTCGGGACAGACTAACACTGAAGCTTTCTTT. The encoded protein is CASSPSGQTNTEAFF.

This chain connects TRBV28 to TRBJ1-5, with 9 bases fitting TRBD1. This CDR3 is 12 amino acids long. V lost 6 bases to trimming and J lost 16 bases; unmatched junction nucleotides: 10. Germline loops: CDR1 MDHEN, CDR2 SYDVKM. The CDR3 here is CASSEGQGNGHF. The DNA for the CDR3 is TGTGCCAGCAGCGAGGGACAGGGCAACGGTCATTTT.

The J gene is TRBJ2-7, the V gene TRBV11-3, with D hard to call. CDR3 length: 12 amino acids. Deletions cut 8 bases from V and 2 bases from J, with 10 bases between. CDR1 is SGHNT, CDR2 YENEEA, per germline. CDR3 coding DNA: TGTGCCAGCGTCTCAGAGCCCTACGAGCAGTACTTC. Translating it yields CASVSEPYEQYF.

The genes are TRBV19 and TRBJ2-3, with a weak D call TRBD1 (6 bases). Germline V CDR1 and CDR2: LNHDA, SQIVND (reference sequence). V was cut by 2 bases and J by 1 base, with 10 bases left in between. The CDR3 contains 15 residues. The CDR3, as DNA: TGTGCCAGTAGTATAATGGGGGCTCGCACAGATACGCAGTATTTT. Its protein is CASSIMGARTDTQYF.

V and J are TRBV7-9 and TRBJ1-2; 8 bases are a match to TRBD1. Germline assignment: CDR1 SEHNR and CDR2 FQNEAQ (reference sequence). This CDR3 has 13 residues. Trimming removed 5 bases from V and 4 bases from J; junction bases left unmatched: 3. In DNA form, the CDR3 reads TGTGCCAGCAGCCCGGGACAGGTCTATGGCTACACCTTC. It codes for CASSPGQVYGYTF.

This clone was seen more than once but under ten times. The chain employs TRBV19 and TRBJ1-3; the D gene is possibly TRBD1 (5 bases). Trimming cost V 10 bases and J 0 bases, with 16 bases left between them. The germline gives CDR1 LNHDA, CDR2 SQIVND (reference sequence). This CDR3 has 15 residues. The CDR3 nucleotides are TGTGCCATAGACTCGGGACCGAACTCTGGAAACACCATATATTTT. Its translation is CAIDSGPNSGNTIYF.

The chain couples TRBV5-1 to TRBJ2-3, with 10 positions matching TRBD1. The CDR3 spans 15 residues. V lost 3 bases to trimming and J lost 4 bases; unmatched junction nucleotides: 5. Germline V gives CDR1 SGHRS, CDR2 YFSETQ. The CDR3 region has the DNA TGCGCCAGCAGCTCGACGACAGGGGGCGCAGATACGCAGTATTTT. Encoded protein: CASSSTTGGADTQYF.

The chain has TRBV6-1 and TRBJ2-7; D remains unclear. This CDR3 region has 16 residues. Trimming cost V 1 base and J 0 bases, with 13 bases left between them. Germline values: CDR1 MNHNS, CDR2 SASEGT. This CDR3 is CASSEGVTSLSYEQYF. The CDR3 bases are TGTGCCAGCAGTGAAGGAGTTACCAGTCTCTCCTACGAGCAGTACTTC.

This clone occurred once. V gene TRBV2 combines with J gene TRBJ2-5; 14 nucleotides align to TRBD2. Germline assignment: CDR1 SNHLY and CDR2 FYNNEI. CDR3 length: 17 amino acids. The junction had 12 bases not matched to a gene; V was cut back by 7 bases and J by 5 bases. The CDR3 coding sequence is TGTGCCAGCAAGGGGGGACTAGCGGGAGAAAGGGCGGAGACCCAGTACTTC. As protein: CASKGGLAGERAETQYF.

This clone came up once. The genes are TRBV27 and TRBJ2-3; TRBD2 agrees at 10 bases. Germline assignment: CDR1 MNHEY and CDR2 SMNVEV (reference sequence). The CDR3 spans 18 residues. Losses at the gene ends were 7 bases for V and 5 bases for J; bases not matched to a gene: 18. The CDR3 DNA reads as TGTGCCAGCAACGAGGGCAGATGGAGCGGGAGGGCCTTAGATACGCAGTATTTT. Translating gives CASNEGRWSGRALDTQYF.

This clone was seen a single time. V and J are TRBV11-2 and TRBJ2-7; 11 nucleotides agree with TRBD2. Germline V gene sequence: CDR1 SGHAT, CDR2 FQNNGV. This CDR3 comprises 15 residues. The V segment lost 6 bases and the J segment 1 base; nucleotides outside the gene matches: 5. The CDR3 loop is CASSLRLAGSYEQYF. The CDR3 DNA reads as TGTGCCAGCAGTTTAAGACTAGCGGGGTCCTACGAGCAGTACTTC.

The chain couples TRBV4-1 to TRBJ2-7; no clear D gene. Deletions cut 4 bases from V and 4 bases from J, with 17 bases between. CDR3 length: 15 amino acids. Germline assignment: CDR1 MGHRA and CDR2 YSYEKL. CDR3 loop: CASSPDPEVGYEQYF. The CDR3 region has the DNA TGCGCCAGCAGCCCAGACCCCGAAGTAGGGTACGAGCAGTACTTC.

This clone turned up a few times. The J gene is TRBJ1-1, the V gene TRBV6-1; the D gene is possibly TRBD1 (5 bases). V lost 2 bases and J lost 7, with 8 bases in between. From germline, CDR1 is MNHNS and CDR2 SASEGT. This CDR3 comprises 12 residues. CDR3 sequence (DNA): TGTGCCAGCAGTGAATCCGACAGTGAAGCTTTCTTT. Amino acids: CASSESDSEAFF.

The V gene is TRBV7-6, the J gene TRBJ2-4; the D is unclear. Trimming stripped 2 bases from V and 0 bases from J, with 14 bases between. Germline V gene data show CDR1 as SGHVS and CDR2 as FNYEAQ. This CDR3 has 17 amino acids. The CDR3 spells CASSLRPSGAAKNIQYF. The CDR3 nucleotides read TGTGCCAGCAGCTTACGACCCTCGGGTGCAGCCAAAAACATTCAGTACTTC.

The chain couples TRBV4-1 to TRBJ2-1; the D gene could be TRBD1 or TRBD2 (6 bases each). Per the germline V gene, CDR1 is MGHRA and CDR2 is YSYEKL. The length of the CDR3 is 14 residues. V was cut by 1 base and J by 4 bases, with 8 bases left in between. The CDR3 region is CASSQAGAYNEQFF. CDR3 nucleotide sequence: TGCGCCAGCAGCCAAGCGGGGGCATACAATGAGCAGTTCTTC.

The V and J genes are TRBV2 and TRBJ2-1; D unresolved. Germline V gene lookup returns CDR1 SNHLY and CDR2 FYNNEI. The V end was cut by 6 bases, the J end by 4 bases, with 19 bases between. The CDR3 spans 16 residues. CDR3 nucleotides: TGTGCCAGCAGCCGGTCGGCGGAACTTGGGTACAATGAGCAGTTCTTC. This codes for CASSRSAELGYNEQFF.

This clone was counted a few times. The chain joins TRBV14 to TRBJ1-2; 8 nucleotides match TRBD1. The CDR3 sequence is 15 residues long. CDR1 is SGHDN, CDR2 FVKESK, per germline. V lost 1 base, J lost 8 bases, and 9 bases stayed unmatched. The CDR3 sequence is CASSQVPLRGPGYTF. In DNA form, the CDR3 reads TGTGCCAGCAGCCAAGTACCCCTCAGGGGGCCGGGCTACACCTTC.

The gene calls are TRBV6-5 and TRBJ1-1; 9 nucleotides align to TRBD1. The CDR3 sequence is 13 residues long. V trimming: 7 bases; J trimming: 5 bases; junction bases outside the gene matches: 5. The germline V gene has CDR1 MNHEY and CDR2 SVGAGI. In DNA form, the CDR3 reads TGTGCCAGCACCCACAGGGGGCAAACTGAAGCTTTCTTT. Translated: CASTHRGQTEAFF.